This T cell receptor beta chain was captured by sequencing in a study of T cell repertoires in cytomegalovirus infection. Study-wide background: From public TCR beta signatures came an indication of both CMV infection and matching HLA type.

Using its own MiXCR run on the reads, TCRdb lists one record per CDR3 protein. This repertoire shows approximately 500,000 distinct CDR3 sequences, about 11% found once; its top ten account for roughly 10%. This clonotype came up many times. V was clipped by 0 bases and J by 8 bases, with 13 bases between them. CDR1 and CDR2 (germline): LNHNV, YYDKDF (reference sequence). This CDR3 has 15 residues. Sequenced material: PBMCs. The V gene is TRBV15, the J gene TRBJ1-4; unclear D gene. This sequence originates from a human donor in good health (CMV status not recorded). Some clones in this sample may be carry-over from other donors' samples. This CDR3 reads CATSRDRALGEKLFF. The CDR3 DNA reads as TGTGCCACCAGCAGAGATCGCGCCCTCGGGGAAAAACTGTTTTTT.